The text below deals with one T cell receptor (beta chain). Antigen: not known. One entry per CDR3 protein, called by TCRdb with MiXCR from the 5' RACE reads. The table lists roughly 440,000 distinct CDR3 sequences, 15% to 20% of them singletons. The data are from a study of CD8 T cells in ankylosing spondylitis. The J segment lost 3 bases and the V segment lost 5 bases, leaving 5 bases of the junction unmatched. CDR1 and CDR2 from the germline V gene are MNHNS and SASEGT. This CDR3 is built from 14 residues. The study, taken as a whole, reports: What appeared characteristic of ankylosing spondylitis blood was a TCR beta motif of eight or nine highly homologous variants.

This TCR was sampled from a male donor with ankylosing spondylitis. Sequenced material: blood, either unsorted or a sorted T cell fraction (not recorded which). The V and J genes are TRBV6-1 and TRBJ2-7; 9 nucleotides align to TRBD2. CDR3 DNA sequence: TGTGCCAGCAGTCGGGGACTAGCTGGCTACGAGCAGTACTTC. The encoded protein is CASSRGLAGYEQYF.